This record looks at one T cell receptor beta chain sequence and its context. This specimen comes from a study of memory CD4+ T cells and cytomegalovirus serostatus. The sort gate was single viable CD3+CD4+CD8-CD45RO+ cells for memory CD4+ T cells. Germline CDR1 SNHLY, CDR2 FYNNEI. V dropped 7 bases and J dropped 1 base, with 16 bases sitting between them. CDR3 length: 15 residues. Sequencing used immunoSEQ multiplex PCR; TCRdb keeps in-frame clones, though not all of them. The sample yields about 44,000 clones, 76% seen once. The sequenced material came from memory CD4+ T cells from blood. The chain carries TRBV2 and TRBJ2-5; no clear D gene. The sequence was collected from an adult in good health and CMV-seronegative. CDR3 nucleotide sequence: TGTGCCAGCACCCTCAACTATGCGGTCCAAGAGACCCAGTACTTC. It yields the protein CASTLNYAVQETQYF.